This T cell receptor beta chain was profiled in a study of OX40 agonist ivuxolimab in advanced cancers. In terms of the full investigation: Ivuxolimab was a fully human IgG2 agonistic monoclonal antibody targeting the costimulatory receptor OX40 (CD134). Peripheral TCRbeta sequencing aimed to test whether ivuxolimab altered TCR sequence diversity and caused clonal T-cell expansion. Among the 50 to 55 dose-escalation patients, some 20 had hepatocellular carcinoma, roughly 15 melanoma, 9 renal cell carcinoma and 9 head and neck cancer. Partial responses were achieved by three dose-escalation patients, of whom one had hepatocellular carcinoma and two had cutaneous melanoma. Prior anti-PD-1, anti-PD-L1 or anti-CTLA-4 therapy was permitted, and checkpoint inhibitors had been received by about 37% of dose-escalation patients. A male proportion of nearly 85% and a mean age of around 60 years, ranging from roughly 23 to 80, were recorded for the dose-escalation cohort. The monotherapy dose-escalation portion (N ≈ 52 patients) of the phase I ivuxolimab trial is reported in the paper. Intravenous ivuxolimab was administered to patients every 2 weeks at six dose levels: 0.01, 0.1, 0.3, 1.5, 3 and 10 mg/kg.

Broad study findings and their caveats: After ivuxolimab, more expanded clones were found on average in CD8+ T cells than in CD4+ T cells. Partial responders in the 0.1-3.0 mg/kg groups had among the lowest normalized peripheral clonal expansion, especially among CD8+ T cells. Low levels of normalized T-cell clonal expansion were also seen in some patients who did not respond. At doses of 0.1 to 3.0 mg/kg, clonal expansion of both CD4+ and CD8+ T cells in blood was seen between baseline and week 6. The antigen specificity of the clonally expanded peripheral T cells was not determined.

The trial excluded patients who had a history of autoimmune disease or who were on systemic immunosuppression. Peripheral blood for TCR sequencing was collected from all dose cohorts at baseline, on cycle 4 day 1, and on cycle 7 day 1. The samples were taken from a phase I, first-in-human, multicenter, open-label dose-escalation trial of ivuxolimab. Adults with locally advanced or metastatic head and neck squamous cell, hepatocellular, melanoma or renal cell carcinoma were enrolled in the trial. CD4+ and CD8+ T cells were sorted separately from peripheral blood before TCR sequencing. Genomic DNA was isolated from the sorted cells so that the TCRbeta CDR3 region could be sequenced. The immunoSEQ Assay was used to sequence the TCRbeta CDR3 regions. The source is immuneACCESS, and TCRdb retained only in-frame sequences with V and J called. Part of the clones is not carried over; for the studies checked, unresolved V genes explain less than half of this, and the remainder is unexplained. The sample table holds about 45,000 clones, of which almost 90% were seen once. Of the sample, less than 1.3% falls within the top ten clones.

As concerns this clone: What antigen it recognizes has not been identified. It has no much larger one-base neighbor in the sample; base qualities were not kept.

The CDR3 spans 18 residues, from the cysteine through the phenylalanine. The kept DNA is CDR3 alone, 54 bases in frame from the first base. From a lookup of the germline V gene, CDR1 and CDR2 are SGHVS and FQNEAQ. Trimming leaves V shorter by 5 bases and J shorter by 5 bases, with the junction holding 21 bases beyond the gene matches. Specimen: CD4+ or CD8+ T cells sorted from blood, collected in a trial of the OX40 agonist ivuxolimab. The chain was built from TRBV7-8 and TRBJ2-7; 7 bases in between match TRBD2. The sequence came from an adult with an advanced solid tumor such as melanoma, head and neck, liver or kidney cancer. The CDR3 is CASSRPTRAGPSFDEQYF. In nucleotides, the sequence is TGTGCCAGCAGCCGACCGACTCGAGCGGGACCCAGTTTCGACGAGCAGTACTTC.